Listed below are T cell receptor beta chains from one sample, sequenced in a study of patients and donors after allogeneic stem cell transplantation. Each CDR3 protein gets one entry after TCRdb re-called the RT-PCR reads with MiXCR. The data show a few hundred thousand distinct CDR3 sequences, roughly 15% seen once. Sequenced sample: blood, either unsorted or a sorted T cell fraction (not recorded which). Source of these receptors: a human donor who was either an allogeneic HSCT recipient or a stem cell or donor lymphocyte infusion donor (not recorded which). It is not recorded whose cells these are; they may come from a transplant donor. CDR3s include the opening cysteine and the closing phenylalanine or tryptophan. The order of the fields is D gene, clone size, J gene, V gene, CDR3 DNA, CDR3 protein. D genes are given only for firm matches. Part of the rows lack a size; the others show once, few, many or a class for expanded clones.

D: -; size: few; J: TRBJ2-2; V: TRBV12-3/TRBV12-4; DNA: TGTGCCAGCGGGGACCTCCTAGTCACCGGGGAGCTGTTTTTT; CDR3: CASGDLLVTGELFF
D: -; size: few; J: TRBJ2-5; V: TRBV7-6; DNA: TGTGCCAGCAGCTTAGCGGCCGGCGGAGAGACCCAGTACTTC; CDR3: CASSLAAGGETQYF
D: TRBD1; size: many; J: TRBJ1-5; V: TRBV7-2; DNA: TGTGCCAGCAGCTTACAGGGGGGAGTGGGACCCCAGCATTTT; CDR3: CASSLQGGVGPQHF
D: -; size: many; J: TRBJ2-1; V: TRBV19; DNA: TGTGCCAGTAGTCTAGACCAGCGACAACTCCACAATGAGCAGTTCTTC; CDR3: CASSLDQRQLHNEQFF
D: TRBD2; size: -; J: TRBJ2-1; V: TRBV6-1; DNA: TGTGCCAGCAGGGCCACTAGCGGGTCCTACAATGAGCAGTTCTTC; CDR3: CASRATSGSYNEQFF
D: TRBD1; size: many; J: TRBJ1-1; V: TRBV9; DNA: TGTGCCAGCAGCTTAGGACAGGGTGAAGCTTTCTTT; CDR3: CASSLGQGEAFF
D: TRBD1; size: -; J: TRBJ1-1; V: TRBV27; DNA: TGTGCCAGCAAAGGCAGGGGGCGCGCTGAAGCTTTCTTT; CDR3: CASKGRGRAEAFF
D: -; size: few; J: TRBJ2-2; V: TRBV6-2/TRBV6-3; DNA: TGTGCCAGCAGTTACTCTCCGGCGGGGATTACGAACACCGGGGAGCTGTTTTTT; CDR3: CASSYSPAGITNTGELFF
D: -; size: few; J: TRBJ2-5; V: TRBV5-1; DNA: TGCGCCAGCAGCTTGCAATTTAGACAGTTCCAAGAGACCCAGTACTTC; CDR3: CASSLQFRQFQETQYF
D: TRBD1; size: -; J: TRBJ2-4; V: TRBV5-4; DNA: TGTGCCAGCAGCCTTGACAGGGTGGACATTCAGTACTTC; CDR3: CASSLDRVDIQYF
D: -; size: -; J: TRBJ2-3; V: TRBV14; DNA: TGTGCCAGCAGCCAAGGTACAGGATGGGCAGATACGCAGTATTTT; CDR3: CASSQGTGWADTQYF
D: TRBD2; size: few; J: TRBJ2-3; V: TRBV20-1; DNA: TGCAGTGCTAGAGGACGACTAGCGAGCACAGATACGCAGTATTTT; CDR3: CSARGRLASTDTQYF
D: -; size: -; J: TRBJ2-2; V: TRBV5-1; DNA: TGCGCCAGCAGCCTTTTTGAGGGGGGCCGCACCGGGGAGCTGTTTTTT; CDR3: CASSLFEGGRTGELFF
D: -; size: many; J: TRBJ1-1; V: TRBV19; DNA: TGTGCCAGTAGTATGGACACTGAAGCTTTCTTT; CDR3: CASSMDTEAFF
D: TRBD1; size: medium-sized; J: TRBJ2-1; V: TRBV7-7; DNA: TGTGCCAGCAGCTTAGGAGGGGGCGAGCAGTTCTTC; CDR3: CASSLGGGEQFF
D: TRBD1; size: many; J: TRBJ2-5; V: TRBV5-6; DNA: TGTGCCAGCAGCCCCCGGACAGGGATAGGAGAGACCCAGTACTTC; CDR3: CASSPRTGIGETQYF
D: TRBD1; size: -; J: TRBJ1-4; V: TRBV4-3; DNA: TGCGCCAGCAGCCGGGAGACAGGGACCGAAGAAAAACTGTTTTTT; CDR3: CASSRETGTEEKLFF
D: TRBD2; size: few; J: TRBJ2-2; V: TRBV11-2; DNA: TGTGCCAGCAGCTTCAAACCAGGCAGTAGTGGCGGGGGGGCGAACACCGGGGAGCTGTTTTTT; CDR3: CASSFKPGSSGGGANTGELFF
D: TRBD2; size: -; J: TRBJ2-7; V: TRBV19; DNA: TGTGCCAGTAGTTCCCGGGGGACTAGCCAGAAGTACTTC; CDR3: CASSSRGTSQKYF
D: TRBD2; size: -; J: TRBJ2-7; V: TRBV7-8; DNA: TGTGCCAGCAGCTCACTACGGACTAGCGGGAGGTCCTACGAGCAGTACTTC; CDR3: CASSSLRTSGRSYEQYF
D: -; size: -; J: TRBJ1-1; V: TRBV9; DNA: TGTGCCAGCAGCGTAGGACACCTGAACACTGAAGCTTTCTTT; CDR3: CASSVGHLNTEAFF
D: -; size: -; J: TRBJ2-2; V: TRBV7-7; DNA: TGTGCCAGCAGCTTAGCTGGTAGTGTCACCGGGGAGCTGTTTTTT; CDR3: CASSLAGSVTGELFF
D: -; size: few; J: TRBJ2-4; V: TRBV20-1; DNA: TGCAGTGCTAGAGATGACCGAGGGAACATTCAGTACTTC; CDR3: CSARDDRGNIQYF
D: -; size: many; J: TRBJ1-5; V: TRBV5-1; DNA: TGCGCCAGCAGCCCCTTAGGAGGGCGCCAGCCCCAGCATTTT; CDR3: CASSPLGGRQPQHF
D: TRBD1; size: once; J: TRBJ2-2; V: TRBV30; DNA: TGTGCCTGGAGTCACCTCCGGGACAGACACACCGGGGAGCTGTTTTTT; CDR3: CAWSHLRDRHTGELFF
D: TRBD2; size: few; J: TRBJ2-3; V: TRBV18; DNA: TGTGCCAGCTCACCGGGACTAGCGGGAGATACGCAGTATTTT; CDR3: CASSPGLAGDTQYF
D: -; size: few; J: TRBJ1-1; V: TRBV11-3; DNA: TGTGCCAGCAGCTTCGGTTGGTCACAGAACACTGAAGCTTTCTTT; CDR3: CASSFGWSQNTEAFF
D: -; size: -; J: TRBJ2-7; V: TRBV6-1; DNA: TGTGCCACCCGACGGGGCGGTGCCTACGAGCAGTACTTC; CDR3: CATRRGGAYEQYF
D: -; size: few; J: TRBJ1-2; V: TRBV7-9; DNA: TGTGCCAGCAGCTTATTGGCGGGCCCCCGGTCCTATGGCTACACCTTC; CDR3: CASSLLAGPRSYGYTF
D: -; size: -; J: TRBJ2-2; V: TRBV11-3; DNA: TGTGCCAGCAGCCGAATAGTGAACGGGGAGCTGTTTTTT; CDR3: CASSRIVNGELFF
D: TRBD1; size: few; J: TRBJ1-5; V: TRBV19; DNA: TGTGCCAGTAGCCCACAGGGGGTGGATCAGCCCCAGCATTTT; CDR3: CASSPQGVDQPQHF
D: TRBD2; size: -; J: TRBJ2-2; V: TRBV30; DNA: TGTGCCTGGAGTGTAGCGGGGGGGACCGGGGAGCTGTTTTTT; CDR3: CAWSVAGGTGELFF
D: TRBD1; size: -; J: TRBJ2-7; V: TRBV7-2; DNA: TGTGCCAGCAGCATGGGACAGCCCCCCTACGAGCAGTACTTC; CDR3: CASSMGQPPYEQYF
D: -; size: few; J: TRBJ1-2; V: TRBV12-3/TRBV12-4; DNA: TGTGCCAGCAGTTTGTCTAACAGCTTGGGCGGCTACACCTTC; CDR3: CASSLSNSLGGYTF
D: TRBD2; size: -; J: TRBJ2-3; V: TRBV20-1; DNA: TGCAGTGCTATGGGCGGGGGGGCCCCAGATACGCAGTATTTT; CDR3: CSAMGGGAPDTQYF
D: -; size: many; J: TRBJ1-5; V: TRBV7-8; DNA: TGTGCCAGCAGCTCGCCCGGGACACCGAATCAGCCCCAGCATTTT; CDR3: CASSSPGTPNQPQHF
D: -; size: few; J: TRBJ1-1; V: TRBV29-1; DNA: TGCAGCGTTGACCGGACAGTGAACACTGAAGCTTTCTTT; CDR3: CSVDRTVNTEAFF
D: -; size: -; J: TRBJ2-5; V: TRBV12-3/TRBV12-4; DNA: TGTGCCAGCAGTCGCACAGGGATGGGAAAAGAGACCCAGTACTTC; CDR3: CASSRTGMGKETQYF
D: -; size: few; J: TRBJ2-1; V: TRBV3-1; DNA: TGTGCCAGCAGCCTACGGACTGCAGCAGGGGGAGGTGAGCAGTTCTTC; CDR3: CASSLRTAAGGGEQFF
D: -; size: few; J: TRBJ1-2; V: TRBV7-9; DNA: TGTGCCAGCAGACCCGAAGGGGATGGCTACACCTTC; CDR3: CASRPEGDGYTF
D: -; size: -; J: TRBJ2-3; V: TRBV19; DNA: TGTGCCAGTACTTCAGCGGATACGCAGTATTTT; CDR3: CASTSADTQYF
D: -; size: many; J: TRBJ2-7; V: TRBV4-1; DNA: TGCGCCAGCAGCCAAGATCTGGGACCCTACGAGCAGTACTTC; CDR3: CASSQDLGPYEQYF
D: -; size: few; J: TRBJ1-2; V: TRBV5-4; DNA: TGTGCCAGCAGCCCGGCACCGGACAGTATAGGGGGCTACACCTTC; CDR3: CASSPAPDSIGGYTF
D: TRBD1; size: -; J: TRBJ1-2; V: TRBV7-2; DNA: TGTGCCAGCAGCCGCGGGACAGGGTCCTATGGCTACACCTTC; CDR3: CASSRGTGSYGYTF
D: TRBD1; size: -; J: TRBJ1-2; V: TRBV6-2/TRBV6-3; DNA: TGTGCCAGCAGTCCGCCCCCGGACAGGGCCTATGGCTACACCTTC; CDR3: CASSPPPDRAYGYTF
D: -; size: few; J: TRBJ2-2; V: TRBV7-8; DNA: TGTGCCAGCAGCTGGCACTTTAACACCGGGGAGCTGTTTTTT; CDR3: CASSWHFNTGELFF
D: -; size: many; J: TRBJ1-1; V: TRBV5-1; DNA: TGCGCCAGCAGGAGAGAGATGAACACTGAAGCTTTCTTT; CDR3: CASRREMNTEAFF
D: -; size: few; J: TRBJ1-1; V: TRBV19; DNA: TGTGCCAGTATAGGCGGGGCGGCGAACACTGAAGCTTTCTTT; CDR3: CASIGGAANTEAFF
D: -; size: few; J: TRBJ1-6; V: TRBV7-9; DNA: TGTGCCAGCAGCCCCCAGGGCCTGGGGGCTTCACCCCTCCACTTT; CDR3: CASSPQGLGASPLHF
D: TRBD1; size: once; J: TRBJ2-6; V: TRBV18; DNA: TGTGCCAGCTCACCGACAGGGTCAAGCTCTGGGGCCAACGTCCTGACTTTC; CDR3: CASSPTGSSSGANVLTF
D: -; size: -; J: TRBJ1-2; V: TRBV6-1; DNA: TGTGCCACTTCCAGGGGTGACTACGGCTACACCTTC; CDR3: CATSRGDYGYTF
D: -; size: many; J: TRBJ2-1; V: TRBV3-1; DNA: TGTGCCAGCAGCCAAGAAGTATGGCGTGAGCAGTTCTTC; CDR3: CASSQEVWREQFF
D: -; size: -; J: TRBJ2-6; V: TRBV5-1; DNA: TGCGCCAGCTTCGATTCTGGGGCCAACGTCCTGACTTTC; CDR3: CASFDSGANVLTF